The present entry profiles one T cell receptor (beta chain) with its context. Its recognized antigen is unknown. Base qualities are not provided; no much larger clone lies one nucleotide away. From the germline V gene (reference sequence), CDR1 is SGHNT and CDR2 is YYREEE. Compared with germline, V lacks 5 bases and J lacks 4 bases; bases without a gene match: 12. The CDR3 covers 17 residues, taking in both the cysteine and the phenylalanine. Only the CDR3 portion is preserved as DNA: 51 bases, with reading frame beginning at the first base. The sample belongs to a study of cytomegalovirus exposure and HLA in healthy donors (TCRdb year 2017). About the full investigation: According to a later analysis, the roughly 130 validation repertoires were produced on the same platform as the approximately 690 repertoires of the first cohort. The aim of the study was to test whether cataloging public T cell receptors could identify signatures of past pathogen exposure. A separate validation cohort of roughly 110 different subjects was used in addition to the roughly 670-subject first cohort. To predict cytomegalovirus infection status, the study brought together high-throughput TCR immunosequencing, statistical association of individual TCRs with disease status, and machine learning. Paper-wide results and their limitations: A later analysis lacked HLA typing for the validation cohort, so it scored co-occurrence in that cohort across all 110 or so repertoires. In both the original and validation cohorts, the classifier was reported to diagnose cytomegalovirus status with high specificity and sensitivity. Most TCR sequences were seen in very few donors, while some public TCRs were found in many individuals. In vitro tests confirmed that a few of the cytomegalovirus-associated TCR beta chains recognize cytomegalovirus antigens. The authors suggested that the approach could potentially be generalized to other disease states and immunological phenotypes. Subsequent analysis determined that TCRs grouped into clusters in the first cohort also showed a tendency toward co-occurrence across the roughly 110 validation repertoires, and about 94% of cluster scores exceeded 0. The study listed 150 to 200 TCR beta chains as associated with cytomegalovirus.

Donors formed part of the validation cohort, which comprised about 130 subjects and was distinct from the first cohort of 550 to 850 subjects. Receptor libraries were prepared by the immunoSEQ multiplex PCR assay. Per the authors' processing: A statistical classification framework was developed to diagnose cytomegalovirus status using the catalog of TCR beta chain sequences. TCRdb stores this immuneACCESS table with in-frame sequences only. Part of the clones is absent; in the studies checked, under half of the shortfall reflects unresolved V genes, and no reason is known for the rest. Clone size and the V and J calls come from that table; the DNA yielded D and trimming. The sample records some 110,000 clones, roughly 88% of which are singletons. The ten largest clones take up nearly 5% of the sample.

Sequences were obtained from PBMCs. The source of this sequence is a man aged 18 to 30 in good health and CMV-seronegative. The rearranged segments are TRBV5-4 and TRBJ2-3; 11 bases in between match TRBD2. CDR3 loop: CASRAGTSGGLADTQYF. The sequenced DNA: TGTGCCAGCAGGGCGGGGACTAGCGGTGGCTTGGCAGATACGCAGTATTTT.